The present TCR beta chain was sequenced within a study of human T cells and chemical hapten exposure (dated by TCRdb to 2020 to 2023). For the study in its entirety: For sensitization, 2% DPC in acetone was applied to an approximately 2 cm by approximately 2 cm area of upper inner arm skin. Throughout the study period of 20 to 30 weeks, patients also received therapeutic DPC doses to the scalp every week. This study followed changes in the peripheral blood TCR repertoire in vivo during primary and secondary sensitization of alopecia patients to the hapten diphenylcyclopropenone (DPC). About 27 alopecia patients gave blood for TCR sequencing at one to four time points (pre-sensitization, 2, 6 and 24 weeks). Libraries were pooled for sequencing, and per-sample TCR yields varied mainly because of small differences in library volumes within the pool. Blood samples were taken from patients before sensitization (week 0) and then at 2, 6 and about 24 weeks after DPC sensitization. Patch testing was performed on the upper back with Finn chambers containing 0.01% DPC, and the patch tests were scored after 6 days according to International Contact Dermatitis Research Group standards. The mostly female patient cohort included alopecia areata with under or over 50% scalp involvement, alopecia totalis and alopecia universalis. General study outcomes and caveats: DPC sensitization did not change how many TCRs were above 1 in 1000 frequency, and no evidence was found of alterations in global repertoire structure. Because every patient had alopecia, a presumed autoimmune disease, the patients' immune response might differ from that of healthy individuals. After repeated subsampling, the strength of the expansion versus patch-test correlation and the threshold at which it became significant changed. The number of PT1 expanded TCRs positively correlated with patch test score, significant at thresholds 8, 16 and 32 but not 4. Significantly more large CDR3 similarity clusters were formed by expanded TCRs than by pre-sensitization or healthy control sets, consistent with antigen-driven responses.

In its sample, this clonotype was seen a few times. The specificity of this receptor is unknown. No much larger clone is present one base from it, and per-base qualities are unavailable. Reading from cysteine to phenylalanine, the CDR3 counts 16 amino acids. Only the CDR3 part of the read is kept: 48 bases, read in frame from the first base. At the junction V is shortened by 0 bases and J by 3 bases, with 16 bases in between. CDR1 SGHRS and CDR2 YFSETQ were looked up in the germline V gene. Library preparation was by RACE. Sequencing relied on a NextSeq 500. During library preparation, unique molecular identifiers were attached to individual cDNA molecules so that TCRs could be counted in a quantitative, reproducible way. For every blood RNA sample, sequencing covered both the TCR alpha and TCR beta chains. The paper's data handling went like this. The median number of TCRs per sample was roughly 98,000, ranging from about 23,224 to 700,000. V, J and CDR3 annotation of the TCR reads was carried out using the Decombinator software suite. For PS versus PT1 abundance plots, all samples were subsampled to the same number of TCRs (28,000). Expanded TCRs were defined as absent before sensitization and observed at least eight times at the 2-week time point. TCRdb trimmed the raw reads at Q25, called clones with MiXCR and kept productive beta chains. Rows are combined by CDR3 protein, so each entry shows the most common genes and DNA. Here the V and J calls rest on TCRdb's processing, not on the authors' analysis. The sample table records approximately 90,000 distinct CDR3 sequences; 25% to 35% of these occur just once. The ten largest clones add up to over 9% of the sample.

According to the study, the label for this sample's time point signals: patch test 3, about 24 weeks after DPC sensitization. The treatment or condition tag for this specimen amounts to: therapeutic diphenylcyclopropenone sensitization with weekly scalp DPC. At each patch-test visit, blood was drawn before the patch test was applied. To be eligible, patients had to be aged 18 to 70, diagnosed with alopecia and judged suitable for DPC therapy, while pregnant patients were excluded. Total RNA was extracted from unfractionated whole blood collected in Tempus Blood RNA tubes. The sequenced sample was whole blood, obtained in connection with sensitization to the hapten diphenylcyclopropenone (DPC). This sequence originates from a man between 40 and 49 years old with alopecia areata. Some clones in this sample may be carry-over from other donors' samples. Recombination connected TRBV5-1 to TRBJ2-7; confidence is insufficient to name the D gene. The nucleotide sequence is TGCGCCAGCAGCTTGGAAACGGGTTTGGCCAACTACGAGCAGTACTTC. This encodes CASSLETGLANYEQYF.